Many counts were recorded for the clone carrying this T cell receptor (beta chain). The CDR3 consists of 12 residues. Trimming pared 6 bases from V and 5 bases from J, leaving 10 bases between. The sample originates from a study of identical twins. TCRdb redid the calling of the 5' RACE reads with MiXCR, one entry per CDR3 protein. The sample lists roughly 720,000 distinct CDR3 sequences; 18% were seen once. The sample was also reused in another study, on T cells expressing NK-cell markers.

The chain couples TRBV12-3 or TRBV12-4 to TRBJ2-5; possible D gene TRBD1, 6 bases. The sequence derives from a young woman in good health. The sequenced sample consisted of PBMCs. The CDR3 is CASSTGYETQYF. Written as DNA, the CDR3 is TGTGCCAGCAGCACAGGGTACGAGACCCAGTACTTC.